Listed below are T cell receptor beta chains from one sample, sequenced in a study of T cells in Graves' hyperthyroidism and ophthalmopathy. Each CDR3 protein is one row after TCRdb ran MiXCR on the multiplex PCR reads. The sample lists some 400,000 distinct CDR3 sequences; about 19% were seen once. Source material: blood. The receptors originated from a woman between 18 and 29 years old with Graves' hyperthyroidism. Each CDR3 is given without its conserved first and last residue. Each record gives: V gene, CDR3 protein.

TRBV6-5	ASSYGGGLYEQY
TRBV28	ASRESGQVSSPLH
TRBV27	ASSRTRRQETQY
TRBV30	ACLRGGREIYGYT
TRBV20-1	SARDFGLAGGMYEQY
TRBV27	ASSFEGQGVYEQY
TRBV6-1	ASLLDLRNEGNQPQH
TRBV6-5	ASSSPRTSQETQY
TRBV5-1	ASSLDSGKSYEQY
TRBV20-1	SAKIDREDEAF
TRBV12-3/TRBV12-4	ASRFKGVAWRGNSYNEQF